Listed below are T cell receptor beta chains from one sample, sequenced in a study of T-cell reconstitution after alpha-beta-depleted transplantation in children. Each CDR3 protein gets one entry after TCRdb re-called the PCR reads with MiXCR. Found here are roughly 610,000 distinct CDR3 sequences, about 10% of them singletons; the top ten hold approximately 4.1%. The material sequenced was PBMCs from the stem cell graft donor, taken from the stem cell graft. These receptor sequences come from a human donor who donated a stem cell graft to a child with acute myeloid leukemia. CDR3s include the opening cysteine and the closing phenylalanine or tryptophan. A D gene is named only where the DNA matches it firmly. For some rows the clone size is stated as once, few or many, or as a class when expanded; others skip it.

abundance,v_gene,j_gene,d_gene,CDR3aa,CDR3nt
.,TRBV24-1,TRBJ2-5,.,CATRRGREETQYF,TGTGCCACTCGCCGGGGTAGGGAAGAGACCCAGTACTTC
many,TRBV6-5,TRBJ2-3,.,CASSYSPGADTQYF,TGTGCCAGCAGTTACTCACCAGGGGCAGATACGCAGTATTTT
.,TRBV25-1,TRBJ1-1,.,CASSGTGTFTEAFF,TGTGCCAGCAGTGGAACAGGGACATTTACTGAAGCTTTCTTT
few,TRBV12-3/TRBV12-4,TRBJ2-5,TRBD1,CASSSGDRAPETQYF,TGTGCCAGCAGTTCGGGGGACAGGGCTCCAGAGACCCAGTACTTC
few,TRBV27,TRBJ2-5,TRBD2,CASSLSLREAASETQYF,TGTGCCAGCAGTTTATCGTTGCGGGAGGCCGCCAGCGAGACCCAGTACTTC
many,TRBV20-1,TRBJ2-3,TRBD2,CSPLAGTASTDTQYF,TGCAGCCCCTTAGCGGGTACAGCTAGCACAGATACGCAGTATTTT
.,TRBV9,TRBJ2-7,.,CASSPARSFSYEQYF,TGTGCCAGCAGCCCCGCGAGGAGTTTCTCCTACGAGCAGTACTTC
many,TRBV7-6,TRBJ2-1,.,CASSLSPSATYNEQFF,TGTGCCAGCAGCTTATCTCCTAGCGCGACCTACAATGAGCAGTTCTTC
many,TRBV5-6,TRBJ2-7,TRBD2,CASSSTGLAGAYEQYF,TGTGCCAGCAGCTCCACGGGACTAGCGGGGGCCTACGAGCAGTACTTC
.,TRBV4-1,TRBJ1-1,TRBD1,CASSLRDSNTEAFF,TGCGCCAGCAGCCTTCGGGACAGCAACACTGAAGCTTTCTTT
few,TRBV4-3,TRBJ2-7,TRBD2,CASSQRAGEEYEQYF,TGCGCCAGCAGCCAACGGGCGGGGGAAGAGTACGAGCAGTACTTC
few,TRBV27,TRBJ2-7,TRBD2,CASSSGTSGNQYF,TGTGCCAGCAGTTCCGGGACTAGCGGGAACCAGTACTTC
.,TRBV28,TRBJ2-7,.,CASSTVYEQYF,TGTGCCAGCAGCACGGTCTACGAGCAGTACTTC
few,TRBV12-3/TRBV12-4,TRBJ1-2,.,CASSFLQGSGYTF,TGTGCCAGCAGTTTCCTTCAAGGCTCTGGCTACACCTTC
.,TRBV20-1,TRBJ2-3,TRBD2,CSARDGGRKETDTQYF,TGCAGTGCTAGAGATGGCGGGAGGAAGGAAACAGATACGCAGTATTTT
few,TRBV12-3/TRBV12-4,TRBJ2-5,.,CASSPNGLKETQYF,TGTGCCAGCAGCCCGAACGGGCTCAAAGAGACCCAGTACTTC
.,TRBV4-3,TRBJ2-7,.,CASSQDSGGMRGPRGEQYF,TGCGCCAGCAGCCAAGATTCCGGCGGGATGAGAGGGCCGCGGGGCGAGCAGTACTTC
.,TRBV10-3,TRBJ1-2,TRBD1,CAITKTGDHGYTF,TGTGCCATCACCAAAACAGGGGATCACGGCTACACCTTC
.,TRBV18,TRBJ1-1,.,CASSPPKGANTEAFF,TGTGCCAGCTCACCACCAAAAGGGGCGAACACTGAAGCTTTCTTT
.,TRBV12-3/TRBV12-4,TRBJ2-5,.,CASSSGFRETQYF,TGTGCCAGCAGTAGCGGGTTTCGAGAGACCCAGTACTTC
few,TRBV12-3/TRBV12-4,TRBJ1-1,.,CASSFWDRDSPEAFF,TGTGCCAGCAGTTTTTGGGACCGCGACAGCCCTGAAGCTTTCTTT
many,TRBV20-1,TRBJ2-4,.,CSANPSAKNIQYF,TGCAGTGCTAACCCATCGGCCAAAAACATTCAGTACTTC
.,TRBV29-1,TRBJ1-5,TRBD1,CSVRMTGSGQPQHF,TGCAGCGTTAGGATGACAGGGTCTGGACAGCCCCAGCATTTT
many,TRBV29-1,TRBJ2-5,.,CSVPPGEGAYQETQYF,TGCAGCGTTCCCCCCGGTGAGGGCGCGTATCAAGAGACCCAGTACTTC
many,TRBV20-1,TRBJ2-1,.,CSATPLGGLSYNEQFF,TGCAGTGCTACCCCCCTGGGGGGGCTCTCCTACAATGAGCAGTTCTTC
many,TRBV5-1,TRBJ2-3,.,CASSLEGPRTGDTQYF,TGCGCCAGCAGCTTGGAGGGCCCCCGGACGGGAGATACGCAGTATTTT
.,TRBV4-3,TRBJ2-3,.,CASSQDMGQFRDTQYF,TGCGCCAGCAGCCAAGATATGGGACAATTCAGAGATACGCAGTATTTT
.,TRBV20-1,TRBJ2-3,TRBD2,CSARAGSGRLTTDTQYF,TGCAGTGCCCGGGCGGGGAGCGGGAGGTTGACTACAGATACGCAGTATTTT
many,TRBV27,TRBJ2-7,.,CASSAPKAPREYINEQYF,TGTGCCAGCAGCGCGCCTAAGGCCCCCAGGGAGTACATTAACGAGCAGTACTTC
few,TRBV2,TRBJ1-2,.,CASSDSLGNYGYTF,TGTGCCAGCAGTGATTCTCTGGGCAACTATGGCTACACCTTC
few,TRBV12-3/TRBV12-4,TRBJ1-3,.,CASSPGRERRDTIYF,TGTGCCAGCAGCCCCGGGAGGGAAAGGCGGGACACCATATATTTT
many,TRBV29-1,TRBJ2-2,.,CSVDPGDRAGELFF,TGCAGCGTTGATCCAGGGGATCGGGCCGGGGAGCTGTTTTTT
few,TRBV9,TRBJ2-5,TRBD2,CASSVDGGGTRTQETQYF,TGTGCCAGCAGCGTAGATGGAGGGGGGACTAGGACCCAAGAGACCCAGTACTTC
.,TRBV29-1,TRBJ2-2,.,CSVFLGTGELFF,TGCAGCGTTTTCCTTGGCACCGGGGAGCTGTTTTTT
many,TRBV6-2/TRBV6-3,TRBJ2-3,TRBD1,CASSYPSGQGNTDTQYF,TGTGCCAGCAGTTACCCCTCCGGACAGGGAAACACAGATACGCAGTATTTT
.,TRBV7-9,TRBJ2-3,TRBD2,CASSLLEGLAATDTQYF,TGTGCCAGCAGCTTATTAGAGGGGCTAGCGGCCACAGATACGCAGTATTTT
.,TRBV14,TRBJ1-2,.,CASSPVDGGGYTF,TGTGCCAGCAGCCCCGTAGACGGTGGTGGCTACACCTTC
.,TRBV30,TRBJ2-2,.,CAFWGGNTGELFF,TGTGCCTTCTGGGGCGGGAACACCGGGGAGCTGTTTTTT
once,TRBV20-1,TRBJ1-5,TRBD1,CSARQGAGSNQPQHF,TGCAGTGCTAGACAGGGGGCAGGGAGCAATCAGCCCCAGCATTTT
.,TRBV20-1,TRBJ2-1,.,CSARTRGGNEQFF,TGCAGTGCTAGAACTAGGGGGGGCAATGAGCAGTTCTTC
.,TRBV4-2,TRBJ2-3,.,CASSQEDGRADTQYF,TGTGCCAGCAGCCAAGAGGACGGGCGGGCAGATACGCAGTATTTT
few,TRBV20-1,TRBJ2-5,.,CSASKGIQETQYF,TGCAGTGCTAGTAAAGGGATCCAAGAGACCCAGTACTTC
few,TRBV6-2/TRBV6-3,TRBJ2-1,TRBD2,CASRLAGASDEQFF,TGTGCCAGCAGGCTAGCGGGAGCTAGCGATGAGCAGTTCTTC
many,TRBV6-5,TRBJ2-7,.,CASSYSQASYEQYF,TGTGCCAGCAGTTACTCCCAGGCGTCCTACGAGCAGTACTTC
.,TRBV18,TRBJ2-5,TRBD2,CASSPGTSFEETQYF,TGTGCCAGCTCACCAGGGACTAGCTTTGAAGAGACCCAGTACTTC
.,TRBV7-2,TRBJ2-7,.,CASSLNPGRTYEQYF,TGTGCCAGCAGCTTAAACCCGGGCCGAACCTACGAGCAGTACTTC
few,TRBV7-2,TRBJ2-5,TRBD1,CASSLQGALRETQYF,TGTGCCAGCAGTTTACAGGGGGCGTTAAGGGAGACCCAGTACTTC
many,TRBV12-3/TRBV12-4,TRBJ1-1,TRBD1,CASSPGQGSTEAFF,TGTGCCAGCAGCCCGGGACAGGGGAGCACTGAAGCTTTCTTT
.,TRBV6-2/TRBV6-3,TRBJ2-7,TRBD2,CASNLAGLKYEQYF,TGTGCCAGCAACCTAGCGGGGTTGAAGTACGAGCAGTACTTC
.,TRBV28,TRBJ2-1,TRBD2,CASSLAVPGTRRNEQFF,TGTGCCAGCAGTTTAGCCGTCCCCGGGACTAGACGCAATGAGCAGTTCTTC